This TCR beta chain was obtained from a study of T cell responses to AZD1222 COVID-19 vaccine. There are 13 residues in the CDR3. V was pared by 7 bases and J by 11 bases, with 20 bases between. On this clone itself: Antigen specificity is unknown.

Study-wide points: Clonal diversity may have been underestimated in mostly white British donors. Spike as a whole was targeted by vaccine-associated CD4 TCRs, dominant at 160-218 and 743-854. Repertoires were collected only later (after the peak T cell response had occurred).

Data came from immunoSEQ multiplex PCR; TCRdb stores just in-frame clones and leaves some out. The sample includes just under 75,000 clones, around 80% of them seen just once. It was second doses at about 4 or about 12 weeks that were pooled. This sequence originates from an adult who received the AZD1222 COVID-19 vaccine. The sequenced sample was peripheral blood, obtained 28 days after the second AZD1222 dose. The chain couples TRBV12-3 or TRBV12-4 to TRBJ1-1; TRBD1 is a possible D gene (5 bases). The CDR3 sequence is CASILTTGTVAFF. CDR3 sequence (DNA): TGTGCCAGCATTCTAACGACCGGGACCGTGGCTTTCTTT.